The sample holds a few counts of the clone carrying this T cell receptor (beta chain). Sequencing used immunoSEQ multiplex PCR; TCRdb keeps in-frame clones, though not all of them. The data hold around 110,000 clones, with 93% observed a single time. The sample belongs to a study of control samples from healthy donors and cancer patients. The CDR3 has 16 amino acids. Germline CDR1 is SGHAT and CDR2 is FQNNGV. V lost 1 base and J lost 4, with 16 bases in between. The J gene is TRBJ1-1, the V gene TRBV11-2; tentative D call: TRBD1 (6 bases). Sequenced sample: blood. This receptor was obtained from a man aged 30 to 39 in good health. The CDR3 is CASSLVTTGRGTEAFF. The DNA for the CDR3 is TGTGCCAGCAGCTTAGTTACGACAGGTAGAGGCACTGAAGCTTTCTTT.